These 23 T cell receptor beta chains share one sample of origin, sequenced in a study of blood T cell repertoires in COVID-19. This table comes from immunoSEQ multiplex PCR, and its TCRdb copy is limited to in-frame clones, with some not included. Of about 280,000 clones listed, under 90% are singletons. The specimen was peripheral blood. The receptor source for this set is a woman aged 50 to 65 who had recovered from COVID-19.

The chain has TRBV19 and TRBJ2-1, with 9 bases lining up with TRBD1. The length of the CDR3 is 14 residues. From germline, CDR1 is LNHDA and CDR2 SQIVND (reference sequence). With V trimmed by 3 bases and J by 6 bases, 3 bases remained unmatched. The CDR3 protein is CASSIVGQGNEQFF. CDR3 sequence (DNA): TGTGCCAGTAGTATTGTGGGACAGGGCAATGAGCAGTTCTTC.

V usage is TRBV11-3 and J usage is TRBJ2-1; D might be TRBD1 (6 bases). Germline loops: CDR1 SGHNT, CDR2 YENEEA. Trimming pared 5 bases from V and 8 bases from J, leaving 19 bases between. The CDR3 runs to 15 residues. The CDR3 DNA reads TGTGCCAGCAGCCCAGGGCTTCGTGGGGGCGATGAGCAGTTCTTC. This translates into CASSPGLRGGDEQFF.

The V gene is TRBV7-2, the J gene TRBJ2-5; 14 bases are a match to TRBD2. V shed 5 bases and J 4 bases; nucleotides not matched to a gene: 6. CDR3 size: 16 residues. Looked up from germline, CDR1 is SGHTA and CDR2 is FQGNSA. CDR3 in DNA: TGTGCCAGCAGCCAGACTAGCGGGGGGGCGGGAGAGACCCAGTACTTC. This gives the protein CASSQTSGGAGETQYF.

This chain connects TRBV5-6 to TRBJ2-3; 13 bases are shared with TRBD2. Germline V gene data show CDR1 as SGHDT and CDR2 as YYEEEE. CDR3 length: 17 amino acids. Losses at the gene ends were 4 bases for V and 2 bases for J; bases not matched to a gene: 7. This CDR3 reads CASSLRTSGSATDTQYF. The DNA of the CDR3 is TGTGCCAGCAGCCTCCGGACTAGCGGGAGTGCCACAGATACGCAGTATTTT.

The chain uses TRBV19 and TRBJ1-6; 7 bases line up with TRBD1. V lost 3 bases, J lost 7 bases, and 3 bases stayed unmatched. Germline CDR1 reads LNHDA; CDR2 reads SQIVND (reference sequence). The CDR3 has 14 residues. This CDR3 is CASSMGTENSPLHF. The CDR3 nucleotides read TGTGCCAGTAGTATGGGGACAGAAAATTCACCCCTCCACTTT.

This chain uses TRBV6-5 with TRBJ1-2; 7 bases are a match to TRBD1. From germline, CDR1 is MNHEY and CDR2 SVGAGI. This CDR3 region has 13 residues. The ends lost 8 bases at V and 5 bases at J; junction bases unmatched: 8. CDR3 in DNA: TGTGCCAGCGGACCGGGACAGAGATATGGCTACACCTTC. Translation: CASGPGQRYGYTF.

CDR3: CASSPGTRKNEQFF. The CDR3 nucleotides are TGTGCCAGCAGCCCTGGGACACGCAAAAATGAGCAGTTCTTC. This chain links TRBV3-1 (or the pseudogene TRBV3-2) with TRBJ2-1, with D tentatively TRBD1 (6 bases). Looked up from germline, CDR1 is LGHDT and CDR2 is YNNKEL (reference sequence). The CDR3 length is 14 residues. V gave up 4 bases and J gave up 7 bases, with 14 bases separating them.

The rearrangement joins TRBV27 to TRBJ2-2, with D unresolved. Germline assignment: CDR1 MNHEY and CDR2 SMNVEV (reference sequence). Trimming took off 6 bases at V and 1 base at J, with 9 bases between the two ends. This CDR3 spans 14 amino acids. The CDR3, as DNA: TGTGCCAGCAGCCTCCTCAGGAACACCGGGGAGCTGTTTTTT. As protein: CASSLLRNTGELFF.

The rearrangement uses TRBV5-4 and TRBJ2-5; possible D gene TRBD2, 5 bases. Trimming removed 4 bases from V and 2 bases from J, with 12 bases in between. Germline lookup yields CDR1 SGHNT and CDR2 YYREEE (reference sequence). This CDR3 is 14 amino acids long. The CDR3 here is CASSPVATQETQYF. The CDR3 nucleotides are TGTGCCAGCAGCCCTGTAGCGACTCAAGAGACCCAGTACTTC.

The J gene is TRBJ2-3, the V gene TRBV5-4, with 7 bases that match TRBD1. With V trimmed by 8 bases and J by 3 bases, 18 bases remained unmatched. The CDR3 runs 17 residues. Germline V gene lookup returns CDR1 SGHNT and CDR2 YYREEE (reference sequence). The CDR3 nucleotides read TGTGCCAGACACGTTAAGGGGGCCAGGGGGATAACAGATACGCAGTATTTT. It yields the protein CARHVKGARGITDTQYF. Drawing the rest from reference TRBV5-4 and TRBJ2-3, the complete variable domain is ETGVTQSPTHLIKTRGQQVTLRCSSQSGHNTVSWYQQALGQGPQFIFQYYREEENGRGNFPPRFSGLQFPNYSSELNVNALELDDSALYLCARHVKGARGITDTQYFGPGTRLTVL.

This clone has just one count. The V gene is TRBV25-1, the J gene TRBJ2-7, with a tentative D call TRBD1 (7 bases). The CDR3 spans 15 residues. V lost 6 bases and J lost 4, with 19 bases in between. Germline V gives CDR1 MGHDK, CDR2 SYGVNS. CDR3 sequence (DNA): TGTGCCAGCAGCGTTATGGGGGGACAGATTTACGAGCAGTACTTC. It yields the protein CASSVMGGQIYEQYF.

CDR3 DNA: TGCGCCAGCAGCCAAGAACAGGGGGCCGGAAACACCATATATTTT. Its protein is CASSQEQGAGNTIYF. The J gene is TRBJ1-3, the V gene TRBV4-1, with TRBD1 identical over 9 bases. The V segment lost 0 bases and the J segment 4 bases; nucleotides outside the gene matches: 1. Per the germline V gene, CDR1 is MGHRA and CDR2 is YSYEKL. The CDR3 sequence is 15 residues long.

The V call is TRBV27, the J call TRBJ2-7; the D is unclear. The germline V gene has CDR1 MNHEY and CDR2 SMNVEV (reference sequence). Trimming pared 2 bases from V and 6 bases from J, leaving 14 bases between. The CDR3 is 14 residues long. The DNA of the CDR3 is TGTGCCAGCAGTTTAGTTGGTCGGTCGGTCGAGCAGTACTTC. This encodes CASSLVGRSVEQYF.

The chain carries TRBV5-1 and TRBJ2-5, with D possibly TRBD2 on 6 matching bases. The CDR3 spans 12 residues. The V end lost 6 bases, the J end lost 1 base, and 7 bases lay between the germline ends. Germline loops: CDR1 SGHRS, CDR2 YFSETQ. The CDR3 spells CASTRGQETQYF. CDR3 sequence (DNA): TGCGCCAGCACGCGGGGCCAAGAGACCCAGTACTTC.

The chain recombines TRBV28 with TRBJ1-3; TRBD1 agrees at 11 bases. There are 17 residues in the CDR3. Per the germline V gene, CDR1 is MDHEN and CDR2 is SYDVKM. Trimming removed 5 bases from V and 1 base from J; junction bases left unmatched: 7. The CDR3 sequence: CASSLRTGGLSGNTIYF. CDR3 bases: TGTGCCAGCAGTCTTAGGACAGGGGGCCTGTCTGGAAACACCATATATTTT.

The chain couples TRBV19 to TRBJ2-2, with D possibly TRBD2 on 5 matching bases. The ends were cut back, 4 bases at V and 4 bases at J, with 16 bases in the middle. There are 16 residues in the CDR3. Per germline, CDR1 LNHDA and CDR2 SQIVND (reference sequence). This CDR3 is CASSTKDYSFTGELFF. In DNA form, the CDR3 reads TGTGCCAGTAGTACGAAAGACTACTCGTTCACCGGGGAGCTGTTTTTT.

The rearrangement joins TRBV19 to TRBJ1-1; the D is unclear. V was trimmed by 3 bases and J by 1 base, leaving 12 bases between them. From germline, CDR1 is LNHDA and CDR2 SQIVND (reference sequence). The CDR3 has 15 residues. This CDR3 reads CASSIPGGGNTEAFF. In DNA form, the CDR3 reads TGTGCCAGTAGTATTCCGGGCGGAGGGAACACTGAAGCTTTCTTT.

This rearrangement joins TRBV7-2 to TRBJ2-7; TRBD1 might be the D (6 bases). Deletions cut 1 base from V and 2 bases from J, with 18 bases between. The CDR3 extends over 17 amino acids. From germline, CDR1 is SGHTA and CDR2 FQGNSA. The CDR3 protein is CASSLEIGTNRAYEQYF. The CDR3 DNA is TGTGCCAGCAGCTTAGAGATTGGGACAAACCGGGCCTACGAGCAGTACTTC.

The chain recombines TRBV18 with TRBJ1-2; 7 positions match TRBD1. The germline CDR1 and CDR2 sequences are KGHSH and LQKENI. Germline trimming cut 3 bases from V and 7 bases from J; bases unmatched to any gene: 8. The CDR3 is 14 amino acids. DNA of the CDR3: TGTGCCAGCTCACCCCCGGAGGGGGCGAGTGGCTACACCTTC. This gives the protein CASSPPEGASGYTF.

The V gene is TRBV28, the J gene TRBJ2-5; 7 bases line up with TRBD1. The germline gives CDR1 MDHEN, CDR2 SYDVKM. V shed 4 bases and J 5 bases; nucleotides not matched to a gene: 10. This CDR3 region has 15 residues. The CDR3 here is CASSSQQGKGETQYF. The CDR3 DNA reads TGTGCCAGCAGTTCACAACAGGGGAAAGGGGAGACCCAGTACTTC.

The chain carries TRBV7-2 and TRBJ1-1, with unresolved D. The V gene's germline CDR1 is SGHTA and CDR2 FQGNSA. The CDR3 covers 16 residues. V was trimmed by 4 bases and J by 4 bases, leaving 19 bases between them. As DNA, the CDR3 is TGTGCCAGCAGCTCCTTTGGGTGGCGGGGATTCACTGAAGCTTTCTTT. As protein: CASSSFGWRGFTEAFF.

The chain employs TRBV6-2 or TRBV6-3 and TRBJ2-4; 7 nucleotides align to TRBD1. V dropped 2 bases and J dropped 1; count of bases not matched to a gene: 5. Germline values: CDR1 MNHEY, CDR2 SVGEGT. CDR3 length: 16 residues. The CDR3 DNA follows: TGTGCCAGCAGTTACGACAGGGCTGGGGCCAAAAACATTCAGTACTTC. It is translated as CASSYDRAGAKNIQYF.

The V and J genes are TRBV6-1 and TRBJ2-3; 10 nucleotides match TRBD2. Germline values: CDR1 MNHNS, CDR2 SASEGT. With 2 bases clipped from V and 5 bases from J, the junction kept 4 bases outside the gene matches. The CDR3 is made up of 15 amino acids. CDR3 coding DNA: TGTGCCAGCAGTGAATCGCTAGCGGGGGTAGATACGCAGTATTTT. It codes for CASSESLAGVDTQYF.